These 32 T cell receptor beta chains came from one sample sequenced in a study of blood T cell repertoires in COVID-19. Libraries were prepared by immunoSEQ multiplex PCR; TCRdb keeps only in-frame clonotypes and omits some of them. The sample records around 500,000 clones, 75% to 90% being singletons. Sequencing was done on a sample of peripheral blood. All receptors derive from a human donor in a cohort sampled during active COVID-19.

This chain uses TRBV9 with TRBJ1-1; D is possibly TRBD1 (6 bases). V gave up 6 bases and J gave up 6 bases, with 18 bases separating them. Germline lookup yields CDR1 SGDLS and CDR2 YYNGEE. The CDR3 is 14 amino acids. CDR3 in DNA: TGTGCCAGCACCGTGGACAGCACTCTTTCTGAAGCTTTCTTT. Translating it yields CASTVDSTLSEAFF.

The CDR3 DNA reads as TGTGCCAGCAGTTATTACAGGGGGATGGGAGAGACCCAGTACTTC. This gives the protein CASSYYRGMGETQYF. This chain connects TRBV6-2 or TRBV6-3 to TRBJ2-5; the match to TRBD1 covers 8 bases. This CDR3 has 15 residues. V lost 3 bases to trimming and J lost 4 bases; unmatched junction nucleotides: 7. In germline, CDR1 is MNHEY, CDR2 SVGEGT.

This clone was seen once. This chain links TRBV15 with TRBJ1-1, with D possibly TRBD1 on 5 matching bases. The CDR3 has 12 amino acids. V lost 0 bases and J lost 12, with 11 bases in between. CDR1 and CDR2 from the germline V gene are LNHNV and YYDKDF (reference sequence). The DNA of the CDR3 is TGTGCCACCAGCAGAGACGTAGGGGAATCTTTCTTT. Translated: CATSRDVGESFF.

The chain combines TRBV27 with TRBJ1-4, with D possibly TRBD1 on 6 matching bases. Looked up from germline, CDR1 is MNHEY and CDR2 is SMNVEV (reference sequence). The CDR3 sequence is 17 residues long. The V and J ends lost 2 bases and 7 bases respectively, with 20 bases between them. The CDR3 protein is CASSLGTRFPQGEKLFF. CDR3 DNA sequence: TGTGCCAGCAGTTTAGGGACCAGATTCCCACAGGGTGAAAAACTGTTTTTT.

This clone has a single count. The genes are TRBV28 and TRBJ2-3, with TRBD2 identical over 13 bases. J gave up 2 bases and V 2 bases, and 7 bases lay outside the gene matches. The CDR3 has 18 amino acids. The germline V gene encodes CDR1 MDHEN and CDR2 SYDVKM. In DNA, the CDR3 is TGTGCCAGCAGTTTAGCCGGGACTAGCGGGATGTCCACAGATACGCAGTATTTT. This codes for CASSLAGTSGMSTDTQYF.

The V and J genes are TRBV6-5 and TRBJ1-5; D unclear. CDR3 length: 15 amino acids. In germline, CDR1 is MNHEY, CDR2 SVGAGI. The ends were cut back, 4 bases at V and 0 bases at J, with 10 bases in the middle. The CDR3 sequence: CASSSFRYSNQPQHF. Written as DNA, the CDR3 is TGTGCCAGCAGTTCCTTTCGTTATAGCAATCAGCCCCAGCATTTT.

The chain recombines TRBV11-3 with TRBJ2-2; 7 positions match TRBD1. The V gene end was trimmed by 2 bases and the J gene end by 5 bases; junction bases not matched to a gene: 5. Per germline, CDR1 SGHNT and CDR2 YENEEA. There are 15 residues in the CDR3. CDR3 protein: CASSLRTGGTGELFF. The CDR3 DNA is TGTGCCAGCAGCTTAAGGACAGGTGGTACCGGGGAGCTGTTTTTT.

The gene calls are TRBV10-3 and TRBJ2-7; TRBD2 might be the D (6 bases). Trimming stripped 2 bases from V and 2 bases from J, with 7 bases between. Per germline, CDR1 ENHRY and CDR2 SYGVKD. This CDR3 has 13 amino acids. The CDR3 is CAISETSPYEQYF. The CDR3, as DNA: TGTGCCATCAGTGAGACTAGCCCCTACGAGCAGTACTTC.

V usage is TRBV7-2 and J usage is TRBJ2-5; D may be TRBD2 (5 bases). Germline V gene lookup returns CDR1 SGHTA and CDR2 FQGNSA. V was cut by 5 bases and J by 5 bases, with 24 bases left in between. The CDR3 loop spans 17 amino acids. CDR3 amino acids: CASSPQLGLNRGETQYF. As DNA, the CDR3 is TGTGCCAGCAGCCCCCAACTCGGACTGAATAGAGGGGAGACCCAGTACTTC.

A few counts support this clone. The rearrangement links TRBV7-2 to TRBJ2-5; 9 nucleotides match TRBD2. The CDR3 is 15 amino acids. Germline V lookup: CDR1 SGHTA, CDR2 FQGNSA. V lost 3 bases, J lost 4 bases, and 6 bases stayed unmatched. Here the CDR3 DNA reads TGTGCCAGCAGCTTTAGTAGCGGGAGTGGAGAGACCCAGTACTTC. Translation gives CASSFSSGSGETQYF.

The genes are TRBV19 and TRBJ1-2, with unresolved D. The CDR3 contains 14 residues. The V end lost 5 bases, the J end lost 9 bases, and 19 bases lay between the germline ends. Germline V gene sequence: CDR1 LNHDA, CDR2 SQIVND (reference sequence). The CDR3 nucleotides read TGTGCCAGTAGTTATGACCGGGAACGGGCGAGCTACACCTTC. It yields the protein CASSYDRERASYTF.

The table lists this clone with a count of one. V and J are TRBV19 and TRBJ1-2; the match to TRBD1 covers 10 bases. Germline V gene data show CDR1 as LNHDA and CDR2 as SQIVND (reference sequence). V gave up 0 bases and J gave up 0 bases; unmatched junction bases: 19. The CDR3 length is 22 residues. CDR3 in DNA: TGTGCCAGTAGTATAGATTATCGGTTTTTCGTTCGGACAGGGGGGACTAACTATGGCTACACCTTC. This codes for CASSIDYRFFVRTGGTNYGYTF.

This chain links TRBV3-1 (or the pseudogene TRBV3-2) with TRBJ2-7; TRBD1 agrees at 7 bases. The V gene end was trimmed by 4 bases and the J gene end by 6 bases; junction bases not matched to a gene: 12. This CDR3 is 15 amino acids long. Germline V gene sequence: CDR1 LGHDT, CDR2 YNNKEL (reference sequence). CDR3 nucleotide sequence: TGTGCCAGCAGCCGAGAGACAGGGCCGGTCGGCGAGCAGTACTTC. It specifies CASSRETGPVGEQYF.

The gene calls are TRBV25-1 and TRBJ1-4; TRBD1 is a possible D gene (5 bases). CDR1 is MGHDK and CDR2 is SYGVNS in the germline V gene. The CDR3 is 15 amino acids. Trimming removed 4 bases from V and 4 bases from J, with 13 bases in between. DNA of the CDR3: TGTGCCAGCAGTGCCCCGGGGGGGATTAATGAAAAACTGTTTTTT. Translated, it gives CASSAPGGINEKLFF.

The CDR3 sequence: CASSSPREGLNTEAFF. CDR3 bases: TGTGCCAGTAGCTCTCCCAGGGAGGGGCTGAACACTGAAGCTTTCTTT. J is TRBJ1-1 and V is TRBV19, with D tentatively TRBD1 (5 bases). Trimming pared 6 bases from V and 0 bases from J, leaving 17 bases between. CDR1 and CDR2 from the germline V gene are LNHDA and SQIVND (reference sequence). The CDR3 has 16 residues.

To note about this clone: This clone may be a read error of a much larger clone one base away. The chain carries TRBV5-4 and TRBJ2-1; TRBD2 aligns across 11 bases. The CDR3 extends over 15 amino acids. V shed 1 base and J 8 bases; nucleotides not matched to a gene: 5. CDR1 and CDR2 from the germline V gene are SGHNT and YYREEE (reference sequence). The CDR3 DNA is TGTGCCAGCAGCTTGACTAGCGGGAGCCTCTATGAGCAGTTCTTC. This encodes CASSLTSGSLYEQFF.

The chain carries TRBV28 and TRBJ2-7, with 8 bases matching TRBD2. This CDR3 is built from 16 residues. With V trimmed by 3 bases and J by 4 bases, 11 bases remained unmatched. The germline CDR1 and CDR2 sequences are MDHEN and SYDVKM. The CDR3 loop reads CASSFSGAGGRYEQYF. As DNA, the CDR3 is TGTGCCAGCAGTTTCTCCGGGGCGGGGGGTAGATACGAGCAGTACTTC.

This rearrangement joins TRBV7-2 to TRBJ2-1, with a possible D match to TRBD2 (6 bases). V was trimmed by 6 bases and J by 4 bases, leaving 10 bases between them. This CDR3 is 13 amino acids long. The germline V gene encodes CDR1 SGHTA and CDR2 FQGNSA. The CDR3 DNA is TGTGCCAGCAGGCGGGACTCATACAATGAGCAGTTCTTC. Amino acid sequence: CASRRDSYNEQFF. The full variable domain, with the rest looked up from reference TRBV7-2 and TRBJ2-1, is GAGVSQSPSNKVTEKGKDVELRCDPISGHTALYWYRQSLGQGLEFLIYFQGNSAPDKSGLPSDRFSAERTGGSVSTLTIQRTQQEDSAVYLCASRRDSYNEQFFGPGTRLTVL.

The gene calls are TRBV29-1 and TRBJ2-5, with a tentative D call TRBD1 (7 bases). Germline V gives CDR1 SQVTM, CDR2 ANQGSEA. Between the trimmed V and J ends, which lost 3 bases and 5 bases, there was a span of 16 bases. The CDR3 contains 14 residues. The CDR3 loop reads CSVEEGAGAETQYF. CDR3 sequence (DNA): TGCAGCGTTGAGGAGGGGGCGGGTGCCGAGACCCAGTACTTC.

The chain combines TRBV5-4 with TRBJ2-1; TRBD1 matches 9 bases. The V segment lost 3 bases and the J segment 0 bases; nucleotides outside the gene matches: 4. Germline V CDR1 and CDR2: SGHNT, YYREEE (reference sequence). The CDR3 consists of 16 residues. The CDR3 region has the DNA TGTGCCAGCAGCTGGGACAGGGTGAGCTCCTACAATGAGCAGTTCTTC. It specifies CASSWDRVSSYNEQFF.

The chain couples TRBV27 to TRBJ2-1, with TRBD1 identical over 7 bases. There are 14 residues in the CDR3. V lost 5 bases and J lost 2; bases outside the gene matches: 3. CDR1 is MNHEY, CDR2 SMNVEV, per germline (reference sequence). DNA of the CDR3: TGTGCCAGCAGTCCGACAGGGACCTACAATGAGCAGTTCTTC. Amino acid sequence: CASSPTGTYNEQFF.

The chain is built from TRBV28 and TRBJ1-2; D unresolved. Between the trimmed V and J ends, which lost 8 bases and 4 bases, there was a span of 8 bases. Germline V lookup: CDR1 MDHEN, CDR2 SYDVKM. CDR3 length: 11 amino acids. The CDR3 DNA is TGTGCCAGCTATACAAGCTATGGCTACACCTTC. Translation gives CASYTSYGYTF.

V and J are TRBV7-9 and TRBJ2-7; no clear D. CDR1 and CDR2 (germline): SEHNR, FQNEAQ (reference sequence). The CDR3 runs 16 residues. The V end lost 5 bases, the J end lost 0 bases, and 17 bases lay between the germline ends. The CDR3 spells CASSLDGSRRSYEQYF. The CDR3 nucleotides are TGTGCCAGCAGCCTAGACGGGTCTCGTCGCTCCTACGAGCAGTACTTC.

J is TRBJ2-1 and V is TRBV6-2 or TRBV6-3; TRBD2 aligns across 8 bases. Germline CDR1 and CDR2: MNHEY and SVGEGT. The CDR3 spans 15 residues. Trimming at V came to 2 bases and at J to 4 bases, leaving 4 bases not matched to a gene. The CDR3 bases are TGTGCCAGCAGTTACGAGTCGGGGGGGTACAATGAGCAGTTCTTC. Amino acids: CASSYESGGYNEQFF.

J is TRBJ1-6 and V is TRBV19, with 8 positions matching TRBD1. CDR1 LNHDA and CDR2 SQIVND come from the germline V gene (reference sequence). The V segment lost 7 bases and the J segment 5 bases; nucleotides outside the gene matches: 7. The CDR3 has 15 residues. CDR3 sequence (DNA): TGTGCCAGTATCGACAGGGGAAGTAATAATTCACCCCTCCACTTT. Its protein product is CASIDRGSNNSPLHF.

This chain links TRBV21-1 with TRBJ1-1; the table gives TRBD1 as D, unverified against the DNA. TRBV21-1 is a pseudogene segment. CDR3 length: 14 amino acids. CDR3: CASGQGAFHTEAFF. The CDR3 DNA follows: TGTGCCAGCGGGCAGGGGGCTTTTCACACTGAAGCTTTCTTT.

The DNA for the CDR3 is TGTGCCAGCAGTCTACAGGGGCCCGAGCAGTACTTC. As protein: CASSLQGPEQYF. The chain links TRBV28 to TRBJ2-7; 7 bases fit TRBD1. The CDR3 is made up of 12 amino acids. V shed 5 bases, J shed 6 bases, and the junction held 4 bases outside the gene matches. Germline-derived CDR1 and CDR2 are MDHEN and SYDVKM.

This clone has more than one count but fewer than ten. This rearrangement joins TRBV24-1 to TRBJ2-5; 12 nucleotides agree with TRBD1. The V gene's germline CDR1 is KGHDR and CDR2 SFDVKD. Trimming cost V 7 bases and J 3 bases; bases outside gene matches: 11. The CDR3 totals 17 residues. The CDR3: CATSPNPGTGGKETQYF. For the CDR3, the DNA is TGTGCCACCAGCCCTAACCCGGGGACAGGGGGCAAAGAGACCCAGTACTTC.

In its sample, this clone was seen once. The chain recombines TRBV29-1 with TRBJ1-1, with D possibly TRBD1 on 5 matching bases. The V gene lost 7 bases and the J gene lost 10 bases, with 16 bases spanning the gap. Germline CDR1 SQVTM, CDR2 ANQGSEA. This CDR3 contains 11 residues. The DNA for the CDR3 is TGCAGCGCCATACCGGGGGGTAGAGCTTTCTTT. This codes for CSAIPGGRAFF.

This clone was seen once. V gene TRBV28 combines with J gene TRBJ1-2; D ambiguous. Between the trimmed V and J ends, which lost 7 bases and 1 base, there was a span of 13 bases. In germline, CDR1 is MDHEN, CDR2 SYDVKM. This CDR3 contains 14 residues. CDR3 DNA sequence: TGTGCCAGCACACTAGGAGCGGGTAACTATGGCTACACCTTC. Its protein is CASTLGAGNYGYTF.

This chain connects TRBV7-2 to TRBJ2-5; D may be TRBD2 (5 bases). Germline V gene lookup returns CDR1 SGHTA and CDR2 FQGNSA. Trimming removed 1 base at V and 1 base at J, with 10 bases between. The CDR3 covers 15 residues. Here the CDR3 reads CASSLGPAAQETQYF. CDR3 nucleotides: TGTGCCAGCAGCTTAGGGCCAGCGGCCCAAGAGACCCAGTACTTC.

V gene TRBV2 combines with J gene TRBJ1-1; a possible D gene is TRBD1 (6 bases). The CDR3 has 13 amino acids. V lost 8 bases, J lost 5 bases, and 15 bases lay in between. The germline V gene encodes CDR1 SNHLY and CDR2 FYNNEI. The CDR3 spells CASSLDQGTEAFF. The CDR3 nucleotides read TGTGCCAGCTCTTTAGACCAGGGGACTGAAGCTTTCTTT.